The 24 T cell receptor beta chains presented below share a single source sample, sequenced in a study of blood T cell repertoires in COVID-19. Sequencing was performed with immunoSEQ multiplex PCR; in TCRdb, only in-frame clones are kept and a portion is missing. The sample consists of roughly 260,000 clones, more than 70% of them appearing once. Specimen: peripheral blood. These receptor sequences come from a woman between 18 and 30 years old with acute or convalescent COVID-19.

This chain connects TRBV5-4 to TRBJ2-5, with D unclear. V lost 5 bases to trimming and J lost 3 bases, with 8 bases between them. CDR3 length: 12 residues. The V gene's germline CDR1 is SGHNT and CDR2 YYREEE (reference sequence). Here the CDR3 DNA reads TGTGCCAGCAGTTGGCTAGAAGAGACCCAGTACTTC. It specifies CASSWLEETQYF. Using reference TRBV5-4 and TRBJ2-5 for the parts outside the CDR3, the full variable domain is ETGVTQSPTHLIKTRGQQVTLRCSSQSGHNTVSWYQQALGQGPQFIFQYYREEENGRGNFPPRFSGLQFPNYSSELNVNALELDDSALYLCASSWLEETQYFGPGTRLLVL.

The J gene is TRBJ2-1, the V gene TRBV3-1 (or the pseudogene TRBV3-2); 8 positions agree with TRBD1. This CDR3 comprises 16 residues. V shed 0 bases and J 8 bases; nucleotides not matched to a gene: 9. Germline V gene sequence: CDR1 LGHDT, CDR2 YNNKEL (reference sequence). Here the CDR3 DNA reads TGTGCCAGCAGCCAAGACCGACAGGGGCGGTGGTATGAGCAGTTCTTC. Translated: CASSQDRQGRWYEQFF.

The chain joins TRBV5-8 to TRBJ2-7; 12 bases map to TRBD2. Germline CDR1 is SGHTS and CDR2 is YDEGEE. The CDR3 covers 16 residues. Trimming at V came to 7 bases and at J to 2 bases, leaving 10 bases not matched to a gene. In DNA, the CDR3 is TGTGCCAGCTGGGACCGCGGACTAGCGGGAACCTACGAGCAGTACTTC. This encodes CASWDRGLAGTYEQYF. The complete variable domain, with remaining parts taken from reference TRBV5-8 and TRBJ2-7, reads EAGVTQSPTHLIKTRGQQATLRCSPISGHTSVYWYQQALGLGLQFLLWYDEGEERNRGNFPPRFSGRQFPNYSSELNVNALELEDSALYLCASWDRGLAGTYEQYFGPGTRLTVT.

V gene TRBV7-8 combines with J gene TRBJ2-5; 7 bases match TRBD1. V trimming: 2 bases; J trimming: 2 bases; junction bases outside the gene matches: 8. The CDR3 is 16 amino acids. Germline CDR1 reads SGHVS; CDR2 reads FQNEAQ. The CDR3: CASSLLGQGVQETQYF. In DNA, the CDR3 is TGTGCCAGCAGCTTACTGGGTCAGGGGGTACAAGAGACCCAGTACTTC.

J is TRBJ1-4 and V is TRBV4-2, with a tentative D call TRBD1 (6 bases). CDR1 is LGHNA and CDR2 is YNFKEQ in the germline V gene. The CDR3 is 15 amino acids. V lost 2 bases to trimming and J lost 7 bases, with 14 bases between them. This CDR3 is CASSQYTGSGEKLFF. The CDR3 DNA follows: TGTGCCAGCAGCCAATACACAGGGTCGGGTGAAAAACTGTTTTTT.

J is TRBJ2-6 and V is TRBV6-6; D not certain. Trimming stripped 5 bases from V and 1 base from J, with 12 bases between. This CDR3 contains 16 residues. The germline gives CDR1 MNHNY, CDR2 SVGAGI (reference sequence). DNA for the CDR3: TGTGCCAGCAGTCACCGCTCTCGGTCTGGGGCCAACGTCCTGACTTTC. Its translation is CASSHRSRSGANVLTF.

The sample holds one count of this clone. The rearrangement joins TRBV29-1 to TRBJ2-7; possible D gene TRBD2, 6 bases. V was cut by 5 bases and J by 0 bases, with 14 bases left in between. The CDR3 has 14 residues. The germline V gene encodes CDR1 SQVTM and CDR2 ANQGSEA. The CDR3 region has the DNA TGCAGCGTTAACGGGGGAGACCTCTCCTACGAGCAGTACTTC. Residues: CSVNGGDLSYEQYF.

The genes are TRBV13 and TRBJ2-7; weak D call: TRBD2 (5 bases). There are 16 residues in the CDR3. From germline, CDR1 is PRHDT and CDR2 FYEKMQ (reference sequence). V was pared by 5 bases and J by 1 base, with 18 bases between. As DNA, the CDR3 is TGTGCCAGCAGCCCTTATAGGTCCGGGGATTCCTACGAGCAGTACTTC. Translating gives CASSPYRSGDSYEQYF.

The V gene is TRBV6-5, the J gene TRBJ1-2, with 7 bases lining up with TRBD1. Unmatched junction bases numbered 3, after V lost 2 bases and J lost 3 bases. The CDR3 runs to 14 residues. CDR1 and CDR2 (germline): MNHEY, SVGAGI. The chain's CDR3 is CASSYGQADYGYTF. The CDR3 DNA follows: TGTGCCAGCAGTTACGGACAGGCGGACTATGGCTACACCTTC.

The chain combines TRBV6-2 or TRBV6-3 with TRBJ2-1; 10 nucleotides agree with TRBD2. CDR1 is MNHEY, CDR2 SVGEGT, per germline. The V and J ends lost 6 bases and 5 bases, in that order; junction bases with no gene match: 16. This CDR3 comprises 18 residues. As DNA, the CDR3 is TGTGCCAGCAGCACCCTACCGTTGGTAGCGGGAGGCCACAATGAGCAGTTCTTC. This sequence encodes CASSTLPLVAGGHNEQFF.

This chain links TRBV5-1 with TRBJ1-2; 7 positions agree with TRBD1. The V gene's germline CDR1 is SGHRS and CDR2 YFSETQ. Trimming cost V 1 base and J 8 bases; bases outside gene matches: 8. There are 14 residues in the CDR3. DNA of the CDR3: TGCGCCAGCAGCTTGTTTACAGGGGATACGGGCTACACCTTC. The encoded protein is CASSLFTGDTGYTF.

The J gene is TRBJ2-5, the V gene TRBV2; TRBD1 is a possible D gene (5 bases). Per germline, CDR1 SNHLY and CDR2 FYNNEI. This CDR3 is built from 13 residues. V lost 7 bases, J lost 1 base, and 10 bases lay in between. The CDR3 loop is CASTYRPQETQYF. DNA of the CDR3: TGTGCCAGCACCTACAGGCCCCAAGAGACCCAGTACTTC.

This chain uses TRBV2 with TRBJ1-6; weak D call: TRBD1 (5 bases). V lost 2 bases and J lost 5, with 13 bases in between. The germline CDR1 and CDR2 sequences are SNHLY and FYNNEI. CDR3 length: 16 residues. CDR3 nucleotide sequence: TGTGCCAGCAGTGAATGGGCAGGGATACATAATTCACCCCTCCACTTT. Protein sequence: CASSEWAGIHNSPLHF.

This chain joins TRBV7-2 and TRBJ2-7; 7 bases agree with TRBD1. With 5 bases clipped from V and 0 bases from J, the junction kept 10 bases outside the gene matches. The CDR3 spans 16 residues. Germline V gives CDR1 SGHTA, CDR2 FQGNSA. The CDR3 bases are TGTGCCAGCAGCAAAGACAGGGCCATGTCCTCCTACGAGCAGTACTTC. It is translated as CASSKDRAMSSYEQYF.

This clone was counted between two and nine times. The J gene is TRBJ2-2, the V gene TRBV5-1; TRBD2 is a possible D gene (6 bases). Trimming cost V 0 bases and J 5 bases, with 11 bases left between them. The CDR3 covers 15 residues. CDR1 and CDR2 from the germline V gene are SGHRS and YFSETQ. CDR3 sequence: CASSLGTIGTGELFF. The CDR3 region has the DNA TGCGCCAGCAGCTTGGGGACTATAGGGACCGGGGAGCTGTTTTTT.

The gene calls are TRBV10-1 and TRBJ1-5; D uncertain. The CDR3 is 13 residues long. V was clipped by 7 bases and J by 6 bases, with 13 bases between them. CDR1 is WNHNN, CDR2 SYGVQD, per germline (reference sequence). The CDR3 DNA follows: TGCGCCAGCACCCGGAGTTGGAGTCAGCCCCAGCATTTT. Translation: CASTRSWSQPQHF.

The rearrangement links TRBV19 to TRBJ2-5, with a tentative D call TRBD1 (6 bases). The CDR3 length is 13 residues. Per germline, CDR1 LNHDA and CDR2 SQIVND (reference sequence). The V end lost 7 bases, the J end lost 4 bases, and 13 bases lay between the germline ends. This CDR3 is CASNSQGSETQYF. CDR3 coding DNA: TGTGCCAGTAATTCCCAGGGGTCAGAGACCCAGTACTTC.

The chain uses TRBV15 and TRBJ2-3; perhaps TRBD2 as D (6 bases). The ends were cut back, 6 bases at V and 2 bases at J, with 9 bases in the middle. Germline CDR1 is LNHNV and CDR2 is YYDKDF (reference sequence). The CDR3 spans 13 residues. CDR3 sequence (DNA): TGTGCCACCAGTTTGCGGGACACAGATACGCAGTATTTT. Its translation: CATSLRDTDTQYF.

The V gene is TRBV3-1 (or the pseudogene TRBV3-2), the J gene TRBJ2-2; D is unresolved. Trimming removed 5 bases at V and 2 bases at J, with 12 bases between. The CDR3 has 15 amino acids. Germline V gene lookup returns CDR1 LGHDT and CDR2 YNNKEL (reference sequence). CDR3 nucleotide sequence: TGTGCCAGCAGCGTATCAGTAATAAACACCGGGGAGCTGTTTTTT. It encodes CASSVSVINTGELFF.

The chain combines TRBV5-4 with TRBJ2-7; weak D call: TRBD1 (6 bases). Trimming shortened V by 3 bases and J by 5 bases, and 12 bases separated the two germline ends. The CDR3 runs 13 residues. CDR1 is SGHNT, CDR2 YYREEE, per germline (reference sequence). The CDR3: CASSSQGRDEQYF. CDR3 in DNA: TGTGCCAGCAGCTCACAGGGTCGGGACGAGCAGTACTTC.

The chain uses TRBV24-1 and TRBJ2-1; D might be TRBD1 (6 bases). The V gene lost 4 bases and the J gene lost 2 bases, with 14 bases spanning the gap. This CDR3 has 16 amino acids. In germline, CDR1 is KGHDR, CDR2 SFDVKD. DNA of the CDR3: TGTGCCACCAGTGAAACCGGGACAAGTACCTACAATGAGCAGTTCTTC. Translating gives CATSETGTSTYNEQFF.

The V gene is TRBV28, the J gene TRBJ2-5; 8 bases are shared with TRBD2. The CDR3 has 15 residues. Per the germline V gene, CDR1 is MDHEN and CDR2 is SYDVKM. V lost 5 bases and J lost 4; bases outside the gene matches: 9. This chain's CDR3 is CASSRGGRVGETQYF. CDR3 nucleotides: TGTGCCAGCAGTCGGGGGGGTAGAGTGGGAGAGACCCAGTACTTC. Variable domain in full (rest from reference TRBV28 and TRBJ2-5): DVKVTQSSRYLVKRTGEKVFLECVQDMDHENMFWYRQDPGLGLRLIYFSYDVKMKEKGDIPEGYSVSREKKERFSLILESASTNQTSMYLCASSRGGRVGETQYFGPGTRLLVL.

CDR3 sequence reads: CASSLSFSGIGETQYF. The DNA for the CDR3 is TGTGCCAGCAGTTTATCGTTTAGCGGGATCGGAGAGACCCAGTACTTC. The chain uses TRBV28 and TRBJ2-5, with 8 bases fitting TRBD2. The V gene's germline CDR1 is MDHEN and CDR2 SYDVKM. This CDR3 has 16 residues. With V trimmed by 1 base and J by 4 bases, 8 bases remained unmatched. The full variable domain, completed using reference TRBV28 and TRBJ2-5, is DVKVTQSSRYLVKRTGEKVFLECVQDMDHENMFWYRQDPGLGLRLIYFSYDVKMKEKGDIPEGYSVSREKKERFSLILESASTNQTSMYLCASSLSFSGIGETQYFGPGTRLLVL.

This clone was recorded a few times. The genes are TRBV4-3 and TRBJ2-7; the match to TRBD2 covers 10 bases. Trimming took 0 bases from V and 3 from J; bases not matched to a gene: 8. CDR3 length equals 17 residues. The germline V gene encodes CDR1 LGHNA and CDR2 YSLEER. CDR3 protein: CASSQDMASGGIYEQYF. CDR3 DNA: TGCGCCAGCAGCCAAGATATGGCTAGCGGGGGTATCTACGAGCAGTACTTC.